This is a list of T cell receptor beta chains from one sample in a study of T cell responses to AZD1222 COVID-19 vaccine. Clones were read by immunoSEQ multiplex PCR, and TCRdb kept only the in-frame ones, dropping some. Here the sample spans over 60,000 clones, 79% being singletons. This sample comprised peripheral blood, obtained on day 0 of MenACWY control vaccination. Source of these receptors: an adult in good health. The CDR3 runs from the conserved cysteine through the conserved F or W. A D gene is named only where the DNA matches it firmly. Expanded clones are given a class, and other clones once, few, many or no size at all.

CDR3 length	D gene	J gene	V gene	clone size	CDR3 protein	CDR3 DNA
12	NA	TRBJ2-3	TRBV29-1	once	CSVEGLADTQYF	TGCAGCGTGGAGGGACTCGCAGATACGCAGTATTTT
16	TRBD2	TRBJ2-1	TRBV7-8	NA	CASSFSLAGVAREQFF	TGTGCCAGCAGCTTCTCACTAGCGGGAGTCGCTAGGGAGCAGTTCTTC
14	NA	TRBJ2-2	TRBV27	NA	CASSRPGRAGELFF	TGTGCCAGCAGTAGACCCGGGAGAGCGGGGGAGCTGTTTTTT
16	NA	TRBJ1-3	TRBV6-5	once	CASSYGGPYSGNTIYF	TGTGCCAGCAGTTACGGTGGGCCCTACTCTGGAAACACCATATATTTT
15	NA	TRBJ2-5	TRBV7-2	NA	CASSLQLGQQETQYF	TGTGCCAGCAGCTTACAGTTGGGGCAGCAAGAGACCCAGTACTTC
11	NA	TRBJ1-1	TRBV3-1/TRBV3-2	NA	CASSSRSGAFF	TGTGCCAGCAGCTCGCGCTCGGGAGCTTTCTTT
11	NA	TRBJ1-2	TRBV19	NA	CASTRGNGYTF	TGTGCCAGTACCCGGGGGAATGGCTACACCTTC
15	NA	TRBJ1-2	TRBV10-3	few	CAIGNPGAGLDGYTF	TGTGCCATCGGTAACCCAGGAGCTGGCCTCGATGGCTACACCTTC
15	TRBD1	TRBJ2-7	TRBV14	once	CASSLIQGAPLEQYF	TGTGCCAGCAGCCTAATACAGGGGGCTCCACTCGAGCAGTACTTC
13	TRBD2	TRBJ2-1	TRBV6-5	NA	CASSYSKSGRQFF	TGTGCCAGCAGTTACTCGAAGAGCGGGAGGCAGTTCTTC
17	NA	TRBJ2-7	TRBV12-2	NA	CASDGTSGNCRSYEQYF	TGTGCAAGTGACGGGACTAGCGGGAATTGCCGCTCCTACGAGCAGTACTTC
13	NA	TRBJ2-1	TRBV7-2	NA	CASSFGLYNEQFF	TGTGCCAGCAGCTTCGGTCTTTACAATGAGCAGTTCTTC
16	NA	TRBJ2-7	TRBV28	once	CASSFAPGQNTYEQYF	TGTGCCAGCAGTTTTGCCCCTGGCCAGAACACCTACGAGCAGTACTTC
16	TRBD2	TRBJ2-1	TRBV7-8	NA	CASSFSGGNFYNEQFF	TGTGCCAGCAGCTTTAGCGGGGGGAACTTTTACAATGAGCAGTTCTTC
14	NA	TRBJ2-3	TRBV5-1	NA	CASRVGGSTDTQYF	TGCGCCAGCAGAGTGGGGGGATCCACAGATACGCAGTATTTT
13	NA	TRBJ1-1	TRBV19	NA	CASSSTGDTEAFF	TGTGCCAGTAGCTCAACAGGAGACACTGAAGCTTTCTTT
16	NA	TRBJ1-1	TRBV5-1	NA	CASSLETSYMNTEAFF	TGCGCCAGCAGCTTGGAGACATCCTACATGAACACTGAAGCTTTCTTT
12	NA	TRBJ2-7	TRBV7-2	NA	CASSPDFYEQYF	TGTGCCAGCAGCCCCGATTTCTACGAGCAGTACTTC
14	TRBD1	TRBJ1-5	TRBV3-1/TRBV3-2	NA	CASSRGTGEQPQHF	TGTGCCAGCAGCCGAGGGACAGGGGAACAGCCCCAGCATTTT
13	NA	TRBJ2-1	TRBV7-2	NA	CASSLANINEQFF	TGTGCCAGCAGCTTAGCCAACATCAATGAGCAGTTCTTC
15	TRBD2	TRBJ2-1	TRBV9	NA	CASSFGGASSDEQFF	TGTGCCAGCAGCTTCGGGGGGGCTTCGTCCGATGAGCAGTTCTTC
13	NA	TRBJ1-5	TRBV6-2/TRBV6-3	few	CASSSASTQPQHF	TGTGCCAGCAGTTCGGCCTCAACTCAGCCCCAGCATTTT
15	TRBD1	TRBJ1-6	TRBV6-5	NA	CASSYGRRGHSPLHF	TGTGCCAGCAGTTACGGGCGGAGGGGGCATTCACCCCTCCACTTT
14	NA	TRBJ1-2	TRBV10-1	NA	CASSDGLSINGYTF	TGCGCCAGCAGTGACGGGTTGTCTATTAACGGCTACACCTTC
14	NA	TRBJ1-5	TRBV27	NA	CASSPRRTNQPQHF	TGTGCCAGCAGTCCCCGACGGACCAATCAGCCCCAGCATTTT
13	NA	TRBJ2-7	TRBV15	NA	CATSKGRDYEQYF	TGTGCCACCAGCAAGGGCAGGGACTACGAGCAGTACTTC
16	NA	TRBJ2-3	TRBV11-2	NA	CASSLPPGPVRIRRYF	TGTGCCAGCAGCTTACCCCCGGGCCCTGTCAGGATACGCAGATATTTT
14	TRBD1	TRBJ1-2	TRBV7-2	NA	CASSLADRTYGYTF	TGTGCCAGCAGCTTAGCGGACAGGACCTATGGCTACACCTTC
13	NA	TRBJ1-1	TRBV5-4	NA	CASSNRDRREAFF	TGTGCCAGCAGCAACCGCGACAGGCGTGAAGCTTTCTTT
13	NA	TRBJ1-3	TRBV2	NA	CASSEDRGNTIYF	TGTGCCAGCAGTGAAGATCGTGGAAACACCATATATTTT
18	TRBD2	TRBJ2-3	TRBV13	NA	CASSGSGLAGAPSSTQYF	TGTGCCAGCAGCGGTTCGGGACTAGCGGGAGCGCCAAGTAGCACGCAGTATTTT
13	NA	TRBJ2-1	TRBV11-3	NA	CASSLAPNNEQFF	TGTGCCAGCAGCTTAGCCCCTAACAATGAGCAGTTCTTC
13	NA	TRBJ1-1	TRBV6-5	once	CASSYSGAIEAFF	TGTGCCAGCAGTTACTCAGGGGCGATTGAAGCTTTCTTT
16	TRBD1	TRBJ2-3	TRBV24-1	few	CATSPTPGQGADTQYF	TGTGCCACCAGCCCTACTCCGGGACAGGGGGCAGATACGCAGTATTTT
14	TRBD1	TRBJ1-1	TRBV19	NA	CASRNQGASTEAFF	TGTGCCAGTAGAAATCAGGGGGCGTCGACTGAAGCTTTCTTT
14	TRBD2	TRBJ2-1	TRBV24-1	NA	CATSGGERGGEQFF	TGTGCCACCAGTGGGGGTGAGCGGGGAGGGGAGCAGTTCTTC
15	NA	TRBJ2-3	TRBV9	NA	CASSVGGHVTDTQYF	TGTGCCAGCAGCGTCGGGGGGCACGTAACAGATACGCAGTATTTT
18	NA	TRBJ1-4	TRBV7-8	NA	CASSLVPGVKATNEKLFF	TGTGCCAGCAGCTTAGTTCCGGGGGTAAAGGCAACTAATGAAAAACTGTTTTTT
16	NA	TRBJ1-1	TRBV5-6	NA	CASSLVQGRMNTEAFF	TGTGCCAGCAGCTTGGTTCAGGGCCGGATGAACACTGAAGCTTTCTTT
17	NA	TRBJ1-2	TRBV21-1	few	CASREGTEISALSGYTF	TGTGCCAGCAGGGAAGGGACCGAGATCTCGGCACTATCTGGCTACACCTTC
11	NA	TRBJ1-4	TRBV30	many	CAWSAGIKLFF	TGTGCCTGGAGTGCCGGGATTAAACTGTTTTTT
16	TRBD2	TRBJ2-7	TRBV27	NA	CASSPLRLAGNREQYF	TGTGCCAGCAGTCCTTTGCGACTAGCGGGGAATAGAGAGCAGTACTTC
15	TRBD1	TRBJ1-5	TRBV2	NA	CASSGLGQGASPQHF	TGTGCCAGCAGCGGCTTAGGACAGGGGGCTAGCCCCCAGCATTTT